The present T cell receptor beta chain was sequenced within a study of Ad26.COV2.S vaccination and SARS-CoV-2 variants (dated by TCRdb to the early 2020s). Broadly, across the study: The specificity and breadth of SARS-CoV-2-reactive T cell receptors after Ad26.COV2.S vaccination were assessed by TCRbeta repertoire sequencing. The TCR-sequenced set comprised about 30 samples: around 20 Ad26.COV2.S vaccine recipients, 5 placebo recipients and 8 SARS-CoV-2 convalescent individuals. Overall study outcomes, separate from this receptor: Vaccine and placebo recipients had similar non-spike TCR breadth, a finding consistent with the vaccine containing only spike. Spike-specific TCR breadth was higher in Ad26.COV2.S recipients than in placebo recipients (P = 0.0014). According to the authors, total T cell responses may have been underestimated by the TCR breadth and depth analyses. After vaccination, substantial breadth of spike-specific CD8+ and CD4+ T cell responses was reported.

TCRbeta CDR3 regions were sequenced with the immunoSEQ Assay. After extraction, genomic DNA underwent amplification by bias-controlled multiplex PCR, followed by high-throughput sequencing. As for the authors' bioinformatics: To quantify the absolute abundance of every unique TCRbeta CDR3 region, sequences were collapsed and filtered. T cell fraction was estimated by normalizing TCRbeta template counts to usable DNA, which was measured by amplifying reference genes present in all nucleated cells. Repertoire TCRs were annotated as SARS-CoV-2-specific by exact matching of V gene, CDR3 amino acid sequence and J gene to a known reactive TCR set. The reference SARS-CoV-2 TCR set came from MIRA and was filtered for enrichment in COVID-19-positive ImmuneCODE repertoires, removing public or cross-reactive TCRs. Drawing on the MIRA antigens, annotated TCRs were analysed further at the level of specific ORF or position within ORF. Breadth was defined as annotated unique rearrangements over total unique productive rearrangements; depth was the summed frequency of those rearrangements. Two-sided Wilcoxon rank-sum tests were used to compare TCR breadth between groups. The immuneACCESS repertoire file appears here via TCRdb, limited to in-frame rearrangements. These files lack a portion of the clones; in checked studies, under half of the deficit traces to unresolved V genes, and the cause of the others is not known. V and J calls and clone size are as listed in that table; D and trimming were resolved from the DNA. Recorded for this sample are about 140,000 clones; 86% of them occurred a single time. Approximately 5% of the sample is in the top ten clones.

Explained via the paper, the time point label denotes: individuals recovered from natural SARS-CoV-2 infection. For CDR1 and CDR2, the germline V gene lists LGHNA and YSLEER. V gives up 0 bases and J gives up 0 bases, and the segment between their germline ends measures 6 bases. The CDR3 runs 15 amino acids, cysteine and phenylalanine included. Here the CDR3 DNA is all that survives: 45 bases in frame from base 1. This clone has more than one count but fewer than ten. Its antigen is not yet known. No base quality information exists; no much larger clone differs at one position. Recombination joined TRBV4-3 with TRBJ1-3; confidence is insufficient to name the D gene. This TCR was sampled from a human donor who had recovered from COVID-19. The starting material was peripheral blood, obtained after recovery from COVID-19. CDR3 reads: CASSQEAYSGNTIYF. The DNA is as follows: TGCGCCAGCAGCCAAGAGGCCTACTCTGGAAACACCATATATTTT.